This T cell receptor beta chain appears in the sequencing data of a study of T cell responses to AZD1222 COVID-19 vaccine. Study findings and constraints: Spike was spanned by vaccine-associated CD4 TCRs, which were dominant at 160-218 and 743-854. White British people made up most donors, females outnumbered males, and clonal diversity was possibly underestimated. Seropositive at baseline were only a handful of AZD1222 recipients.

Second-dose intervals of approximately 4 or approximately 12 weeks were pooled. This clone was detected only once. Its antigen remains unidentified. Germline CDR1 MDHEN, CDR2 SYDVKM. The CDR3 spans 12 residues. V lost 6 bases, J lost 5 bases, and 8 bases lay in between. Data came from immunoSEQ multiplex PCR; TCRdb stores just in-frame clones and leaves some out. The data hold fewer than 85,000 clones, with approximately 83% observed a single time. This chain links TRBV28 with TRBJ1-5, with no clear D. The TCR originated in an adult who received the AZD1222 COVID-19 vaccine. The source was peripheral blood, collected 28 days after the second AZD1222 dose. CDR3: CASREPYQPQHF. CDR3 DNA sequence: TGTGCCAGCAGGGAACCCTATCAGCCCCAGCATTTT.